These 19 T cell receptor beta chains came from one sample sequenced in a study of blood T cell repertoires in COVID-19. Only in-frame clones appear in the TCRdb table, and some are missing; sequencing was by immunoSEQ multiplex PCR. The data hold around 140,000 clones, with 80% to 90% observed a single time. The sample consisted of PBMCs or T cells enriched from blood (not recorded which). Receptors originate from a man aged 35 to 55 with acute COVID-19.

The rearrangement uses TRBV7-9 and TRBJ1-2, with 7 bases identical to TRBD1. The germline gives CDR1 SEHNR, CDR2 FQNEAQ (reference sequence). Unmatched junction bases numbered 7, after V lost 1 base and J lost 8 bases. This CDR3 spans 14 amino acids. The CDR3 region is CASSLGKGAEGYTF. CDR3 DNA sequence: TGTGCCAGCAGCTTAGGAAAGGGGGCGGAAGGCTACACCTTC.

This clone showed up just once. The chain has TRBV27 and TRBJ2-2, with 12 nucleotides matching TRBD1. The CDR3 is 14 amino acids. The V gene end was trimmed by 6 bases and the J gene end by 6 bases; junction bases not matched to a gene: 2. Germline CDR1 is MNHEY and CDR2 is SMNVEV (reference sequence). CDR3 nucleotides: TGTGCCAGCAGGGGACAGGGGGCTCCCGGGGAGCTGTTTTTT. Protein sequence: CASRGQGAPGELFF.

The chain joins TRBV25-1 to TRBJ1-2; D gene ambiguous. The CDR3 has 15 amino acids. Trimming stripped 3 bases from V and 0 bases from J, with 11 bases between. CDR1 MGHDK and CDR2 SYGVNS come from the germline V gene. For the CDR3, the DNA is TGTGCCAGCAGTGATTATGACTCCACTAACTATGGCTACACCTTC. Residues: CASSDYDSTNYGYTF.

The CDR3, as DNA: TGTGCCAGCAGCCTCGGGTCCTTCCTGGAAACCATATATTTT. Protein: CASSLGSFLETIYF. The J gene is TRBJ1-3, the V gene TRBV7-2; D not certain. The CDR3 extends over 14 amino acids. The V gene's germline CDR1 is SGHTA and CDR2 FQGNSA. The V and J ends lost 5 bases and 10 bases respectively, with 18 bases between them.

The CDR3 sequence: CASSRGSAALNSPLHF. The CDR3 DNA sequence: TGTGCCAGCAGCCGTGGCAGCGCTGCCCTTAATTCACCCCTCCACTTT. V gene TRBV7-2 combines with J gene TRBJ1-6, with no clear D. The CDR3 contains 16 residues. Germline V gene data show CDR1 as SGHTA and CDR2 as FQGNSA. V shed 5 bases and J shed 6 bases, with 17 bases lying between them.

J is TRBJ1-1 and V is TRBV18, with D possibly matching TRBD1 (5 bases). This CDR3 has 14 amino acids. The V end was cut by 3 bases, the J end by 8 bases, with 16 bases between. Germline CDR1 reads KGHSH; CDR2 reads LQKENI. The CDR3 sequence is CASSPRGTQEEAFF. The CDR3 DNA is TGTGCCAGCTCACCTAGGGGAACACAAGAGGAAGCTTTCTTT. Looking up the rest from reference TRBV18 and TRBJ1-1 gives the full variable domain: NAGVMQNPRHLVRRRGQEARLRCSPMKGHSHVYWYRQLPEEGLKFMVYLQKENIIDESGMPKERFSAEFPKEGPSILRIQQVVRGDSAAYFCASSPRGTQEEAFFGQGTRLTVV.

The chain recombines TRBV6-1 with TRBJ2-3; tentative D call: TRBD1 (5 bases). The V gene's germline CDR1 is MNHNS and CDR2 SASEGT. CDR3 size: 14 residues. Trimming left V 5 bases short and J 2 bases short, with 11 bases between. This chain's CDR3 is CASSFQTDTDTQYF. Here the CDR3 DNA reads TGTGCCAGCAGTTTTCAGACAGACACAGATACGCAGTATTTT.

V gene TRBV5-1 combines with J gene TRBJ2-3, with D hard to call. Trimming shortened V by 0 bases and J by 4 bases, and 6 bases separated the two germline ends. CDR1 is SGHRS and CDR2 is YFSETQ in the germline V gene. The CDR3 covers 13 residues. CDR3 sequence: CASSLAIADTQYF. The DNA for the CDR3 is TGCGCCAGCAGCTTGGCCATTGCAGATACGCAGTATTTT.

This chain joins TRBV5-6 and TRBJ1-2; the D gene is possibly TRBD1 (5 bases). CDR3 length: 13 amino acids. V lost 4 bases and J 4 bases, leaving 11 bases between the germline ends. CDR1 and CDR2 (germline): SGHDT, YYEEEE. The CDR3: CASSLGGGYGYTF. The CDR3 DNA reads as TGTGCCAGCAGCCTCGGGGGTGGCTATGGCTACACCTTC.

The CDR3 loop reads CATAGGYNEQFF. In DNA, the CDR3 is TGTGCCACCGCGGGGGGATACAATGAGCAGTTCTTC. This chain uses TRBV10-3 with TRBJ2-1; 8 nucleotides agree with TRBD2. The CDR3 runs 12 residues. J was trimmed by 4 bases and V by 10 bases; bases with no gene match: 3. Germline assignment: CDR1 ENHRY and CDR2 SYGVKD.

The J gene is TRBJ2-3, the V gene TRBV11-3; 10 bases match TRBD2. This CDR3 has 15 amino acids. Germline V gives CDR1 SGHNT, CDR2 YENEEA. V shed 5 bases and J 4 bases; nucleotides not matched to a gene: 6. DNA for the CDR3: TGTGCCAGCAGCAGGACTAGCGGCATTTCAGATACGCAGTATTTT. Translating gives CASSRTSGISDTQYF. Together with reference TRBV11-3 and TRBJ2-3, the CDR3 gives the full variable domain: EAGVVQSPRYKIIEKKQPVAFWCNPISGHNTLYWYLQNLGQGPELLIRYENEEAVDDSQLPKDRFSAERLKGVDSTLKIQPAELGDSAVYLCASSRTSGISDTQYFGPGTRLTVL.

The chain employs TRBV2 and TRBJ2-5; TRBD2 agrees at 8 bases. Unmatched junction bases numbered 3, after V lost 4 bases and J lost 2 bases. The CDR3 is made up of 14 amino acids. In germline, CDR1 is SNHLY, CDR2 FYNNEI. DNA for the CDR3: TGTGCCAGCAGTGCTCAGCGGGGGCAAGAGACCCAGTACTTC. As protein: CASSAQRGQETQYF.

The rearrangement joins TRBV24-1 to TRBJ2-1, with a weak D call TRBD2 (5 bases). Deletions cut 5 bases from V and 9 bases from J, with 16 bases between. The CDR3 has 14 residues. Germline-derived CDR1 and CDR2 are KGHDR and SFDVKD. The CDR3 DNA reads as TGTGCCACCAGTGGACAAAGGGTCAGCGGTGAGCAGTTCTTC. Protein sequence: CATSGQRVSGEQFF.

This chain's CDR3 is CASSLGGSFQETQYF. CDR3 DNA sequence: TGTGCCAGCAGCTTAGGTGGTAGCTTCCAAGAGACCCAGTACTTC. The chain employs TRBV11-2 and TRBJ2-5; the D is unclear. From germline, CDR1 is SGHAT and CDR2 FQNNGV. The CDR3 extends over 15 amino acids. The V end was cut by 1 base, the J end by 1 base, with 10 bases between.

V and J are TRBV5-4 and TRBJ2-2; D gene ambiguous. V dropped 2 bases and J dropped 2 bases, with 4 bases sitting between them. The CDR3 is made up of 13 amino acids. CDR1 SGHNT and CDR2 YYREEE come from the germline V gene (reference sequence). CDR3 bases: TGTGCCAGCAGCTTAACAAACACCGGGGAGCTGTTTTTT. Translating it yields CASSLTNTGELFF.

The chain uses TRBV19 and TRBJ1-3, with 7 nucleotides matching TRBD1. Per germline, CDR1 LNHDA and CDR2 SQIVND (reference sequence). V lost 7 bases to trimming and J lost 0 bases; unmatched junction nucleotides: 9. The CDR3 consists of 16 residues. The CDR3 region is CASTTEGQSSGNTIYF. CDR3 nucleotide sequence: TGTGCCAGTACCACCGAGGGACAGTCCTCTGGAAACACCATATATTTT.

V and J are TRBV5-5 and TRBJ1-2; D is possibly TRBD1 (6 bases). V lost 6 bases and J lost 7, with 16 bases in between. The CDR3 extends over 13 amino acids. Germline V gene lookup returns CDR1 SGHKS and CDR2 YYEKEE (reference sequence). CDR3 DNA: TGTGCCAGCATCACGCAGGGGTTCCTTGGCTACACCTTC. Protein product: CASITQGFLGYTF. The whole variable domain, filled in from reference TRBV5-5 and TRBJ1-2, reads DAGVTQSPTHLIKTRGQQVTLRCSPISGHKSVSWYQQVLGQGPQFIFQYYEKEERGRGNFPDRFSARQFPNYSSELNVNALLLGDSALYLCASITQGFLGYTFGSGTRLTVV.

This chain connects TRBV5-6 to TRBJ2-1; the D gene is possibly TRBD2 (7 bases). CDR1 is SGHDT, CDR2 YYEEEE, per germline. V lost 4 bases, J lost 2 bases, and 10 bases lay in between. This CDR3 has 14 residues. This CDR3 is CASSLGGPYNEQFF. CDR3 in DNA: TGTGCCAGCAGCCTCGGGGGGCCCTACAATGAGCAGTTCTTC. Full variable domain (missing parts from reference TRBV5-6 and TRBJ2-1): DAGVTQSPTHLIKTRGQQVTLRCSPKSGHDTVSWYQQALGQGPQFIFQYYEEEERQRGNFPDRFSGHQFPNYSSELNVNALLLGDSALYLCASSLGGPYNEQFFGPGTRLTVL.

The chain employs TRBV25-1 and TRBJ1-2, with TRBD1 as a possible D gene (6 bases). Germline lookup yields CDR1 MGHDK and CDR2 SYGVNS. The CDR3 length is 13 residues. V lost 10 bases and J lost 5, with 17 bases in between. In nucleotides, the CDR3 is TGTGCCACCTCCATTGGGCAGGGGTATGGCTACACCTTC. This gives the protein CATSIGQGYGYTF.